The rows below give T cell receptor beta chains drawn from one sample of a study of T cells in Graves' hyperthyroidism and ophthalmopathy. TCRdb used MiXCR to reprocess the multiplex PCR reads, holding one entry per CDR3 protein. The sample lists about 610,000 distinct CDR3 sequences, about 15% occurring once. The sample taken for sequencing was blood. These TCRs come from a woman in her forties with Graves' ophthalmopathy. The CDR3 runs from the conserved cysteine through the conserved F or W. The D gene is left open where the match is weak.

-	TRBV3-1	TRBJ1-1	CASSQDVAGSNEAFF
-	TRBV5-6	TRBJ2-5	CASSLLVTEFQETQYF
-	TRBV14	TRBJ1-1	CASSQIEAMNTEAFF
-	TRBV28	TRBJ2-5	CASSKLAPETQYF
TRBD1	TRBV6-2/TRBV6-3	TRBJ2-7	CASSRGPLRVEQYF
-	TRBV19	TRBJ1-1	CRTDRGLNTEAFF
-	TRBV7-2	TRBJ1-1	CASSPGPTTEAFF
-	TRBV7-3	TRBJ2-5	CASSLTDSDQEIQYF
TRBD2	TRBV27	TRBJ2-4	CASSAGLAGGANIQYF
-	TRBV6-2/TRBV6-3	TRBJ2-7	CASTYEELAEQYF
TRBD1	TRBV27	TRBJ2-7	CASSISTGERNYEQYF
-	TRBV28	TRBJ2-7	CASSRQQSSYEQYF
-	TRBV6-5	TRBJ2-7	CASSNRLNSYEQYF
-	TRBV20-1	TRBJ2-5	CSAREIQGLETQYF
TRBD1	TRBV6-2/TRBV6-3	TRBJ1-1	CASSHRTGQVPNTEAFF
-	TRBV19	TRBJ2-7	CASSPENQHEQYF
-	TRBV11-2	TRBJ2-7	CASSLEKGGSYEQYF
-	TRBV11-1	TRBJ1-1	CASSLRGLAVLNTEAFF
-	TRBV28	TRBJ2-2	CASSLYGWTGELFF
-	TRBV10-3	TRBJ1-1	CASTDNTEAFF
TRBD2	TRBV12-3/TRBV12-4	TRBJ2-3	CASSSPWRERTDTQYF
-	TRBV5-1	TRBJ1-2	CASSPGDISNYGYTF
-	TRBV7-2	TRBJ1-1	CASSFGGHGTEAFF
-	TRBV29-1	TRBJ2-7	CSVRVGQIYEQYF
-	TRBV19	TRBJ2-4	CASTQQGQGRDIQYF
-	TRBV28	TRBJ2-7	CASSLLGVLLYEQYF
-	TRBV28	TRBJ1-5	CASTGRSYSNQPQHF
TRBD1	TRBV6-5	TRBJ1-1	CASSYSLGGNTEAFF
TRBD1	TRBV28	TRBJ1-5	CASLPGQGYQPQHF
TRBD1	TRBV29-1	TRBJ1-1	CSVEDQQGAAEAFF
-	TRBV7-9	TRBJ2-7	CASSLDHSDYEQYF
-	TRBV28	TRBJ2-4	CASSSGGGAKNIQYF
-	TRBV6-5	TRBJ1-3	CASSTEEPGNTIYF
-	TRBV20-1	TRBJ2-7	CSARRQNYEQYF
TRBD1	TRBV6-2/TRBV6-3	TRBJ2-7	CASASAGTGYGYEQYF
TRBD1	TRBV27	TRBJ2-7	CASSLRQGDYEQYF
TRBD1	TRBV6-5	TRBJ1-2	CASSYPPGGIYGYTF
TRBD1	TRBV29-1	TRBJ1-1	CSVSTGTGDRNTEAFF
TRBD1	TRBV2	TRBJ1-1	CASRGQGLSTEAFF
TRBD1	TRBV7-6	TRBJ2-7	CASSLTWDRVNEQYF
-	TRBV15	TRBJ2-5	CATSRESRETQYF
-	TRBV6-4	TRBJ2-6	CASTPDRVPTGANVLTF
-	TRBV12-3/TRBV12-4	TRBJ1-3	CASSRDTSLDTIYF
TRBD1	TRBV6-1	TRBJ2-2	CASNGQGPLGLSGELFF
TRBD2	TRBV7-9	TRBJ2-1	CASRPLAVVYNEQFF
-	TRBV5-4	TRBJ1-1	CASSQQTRGNTEAFF
-	TRBV19	TRBJ1-2	CASSIDRGAYGYTF
-	TRBV28	TRBJ2-2	CASSQGPSRPNTGELFF
-	TRBV5-1	TRBJ2-7	CASRAGQYF
-	TRBV7-9	TRBJ2-6	CASSRVDGANVLTF
TRBD2	TRBV6-1	TRBJ2-4	CASSEWGGTSGGTKNIQYF
-	TRBV10-3	TRBJ1-1	CAISESQGLTTEAFF
TRBD1	TRBV11-1	TRBJ1-1	CASSPPGTVMNTEAFF
-	TRBV20-1	TRBJ1-5	CSARDDTQPQHF
TRBD1	TRBV12-3/TRBV12-4	TRBJ1-5	CASRRDREKDQPQHF
-	TRBV20-1	TRBJ2-5	CSARDNWDTLAETQYF
TRBD2	TRBV4-1	TRBJ2-5	CASSQDSLAGVGGQETQYF
TRBD2	TRBV28	TRBJ2-7	CATEGGGSSYEQYF
-	TRBV20-1	TRBJ2-2	CSARADGELFF